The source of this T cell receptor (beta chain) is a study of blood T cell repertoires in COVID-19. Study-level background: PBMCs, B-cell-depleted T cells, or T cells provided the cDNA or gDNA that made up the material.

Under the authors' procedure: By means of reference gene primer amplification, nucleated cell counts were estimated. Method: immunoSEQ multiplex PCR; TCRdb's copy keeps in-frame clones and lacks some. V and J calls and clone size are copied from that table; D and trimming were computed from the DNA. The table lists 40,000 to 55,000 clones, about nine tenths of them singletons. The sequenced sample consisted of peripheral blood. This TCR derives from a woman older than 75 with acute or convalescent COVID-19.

CDR3 sequence reads: CASSLDTSGANVLTF. The CDR3 bases are TGTGCCAGCAGCTTGGACACCTCTGGGGCCAACGTCCTGACTTTC. The chain has TRBV5-4 and TRBJ2-6; D unclear. Germline V gives CDR1 SGHNT, CDR2 YYREEE (reference sequence). This CDR3 region has 15 residues. The V gene lost 0 bases and the J gene lost 0 bases, with 4 bases spanning the gap.